This TCR beta chain was retrieved from a study of OX40 agonist ivuxolimab in advanced cancers. On this clone: Its antigen remains unidentified. A read error may account for a junction end that differs from germline.

Study-level points and caveats: CD8+ T cells averaged more expanded clones than CD4+.

Clones were sequenced by immunoSEQ multiplex PCR, and TCRdb holds only the in-frame ones, with some missing. The sample records 50,000 to 75,000 clones, 91% being singletons. This CDR3 spans 15 amino acids. Germline V gene sequence: CDR1 SSHAT, CDR2 FNYEAQ (reference sequence). Patients who had autoimmune disease history or got systemic immunosuppression were left out. The chain carries TRBV7-7 and TRBJ2-3; 8 bases agree with TRBD2. The sequence was obtained from an adult with an advanced solid tumor such as melanoma, head and neck, liver or kidney cancer. The sample here was CD4+ or CD8+ T cells sorted from blood, taken in a trial of the OX40 agonist ivuxolimab. Here the CDR3 reads CASSTSGSRTDTQYF. The CDR3 bases are TGTGCTAGCAGCACAAGCGGGAGCCGCACAGATACGCAGTATTTT.